These 5 T cell receptor beta chains originate from one sample sequenced in a study of Graves' ophthalmopathy and Graves' hyperthyroidism. TCR beta CDR3 regions were amplified from RNA transcripts. RT-PCR in the first round used HTBI primers; a second-round multiplex PCR followed. TCRdb analysed the multiplex PCR reads with MiXCR anew, one entry per CDR3 protein. The sample carries 200,000 to 250,000 distinct CDR3 sequences, about 22% recorded once. Sequencing was carried out using peripheral blood. These receptor sequences come from a woman in her forties or fifties with Graves' ophthalmopathy.

This clonotype was found many times. The V gene is TRBV6-5, the J gene TRBJ2-7, with TRBD2 matching over 12 bases. Germline V lookup: CDR1 MNHEY, CDR2 SVGAGI. The ends lost 6 bases at V and 7 bases at J; junction bases unmatched: 7. CDR3 length: 14 amino acids. In DNA, the CDR3 is TGTGCCAGCAGGCTAGCGGGAGGGCCGAGGGAGCAGTACTTC. It yields the protein CASRLAGGPREQYF.

At least ten counts were recorded for this clonotype. This chain links TRBV28 with TRBJ2-7; D ambiguous. The CDR3 is 12 residues long. Germline V gene data show CDR1 as MDHEN and CDR2 as SYDVKM. V gave up 7 bases and J gave up 2 bases, with 9 bases separating them. The DNA for the CDR3 is TGTGCCAGCATCAGACCTCCCTACGAGCAGTACTTC. It translates to CASIRPPYEQYF.

The sample holds many counts of this clonotype. The chain couples TRBV28 to TRBJ2-3, with 7 bases aligning to TRBD1. The V gene end was trimmed by 6 bases and the J gene end by 0 bases; junction bases not matched to a gene: 9. The CDR3 runs 16 residues. In germline, CDR1 is MDHEN, CDR2 SYDVKM. DNA for the CDR3: TGTGCCAGCAGCCTCGGGACAGTAAGAAGCACAGATACGCAGTATTTT. Translation: CASSLGTVRSTDTQYF.

This clonotype appeared many times. The chain uses TRBV20-1 and TRBJ2-5; D possibly matches TRBD1 or TRBD2 (6 bases each). This CDR3 has 12 residues. Germline V gives CDR1 DFQATT, CDR2 SNEGSKA (reference sequence). Between the trimmed V and J ends, which lost 5 bases and 4 bases, there was a span of 11 bases. The CDR3 is CSARGHGETQYF. The CDR3 bases are TGCAGTGCTCGGGGGCATGGAGAGACCCAGTACTTC.

Many counts were recorded for this clonotype. This chain uses TRBV30 with TRBJ2-4; no clear D. The CDR3 totals 13 residues. From germline, CDR1 is GTSNPN and CDR2 SVGIG (reference sequence). V dropped 3 bases and J dropped 1 base, with 7 bases sitting between them. The CDR3 loop reads CAWRTSAKNIQYF. The DNA for the CDR3 is TGTGCCTGGAGAACTTCCGCCAAAAACATTCAGTACTTC.